The present T cell receptor (beta chain) was sequenced within a study of cytomegalovirus exposure and HLA in healthy donors. Study overall: Approximately 81% of 350 to 400 genotyped donors fell in the Caucasian-associated ancestry cluster. Whole-study findings and limits: One later analysis reportedly identified an Asian-associated ancestry cluster that showed fewer N-insertions than the roughly 700-donor mean. Within an earlier analysis, most TCR beta V segments proved productive either about 90% or about 30% of the time.

It was with 60 Vbeta and 13 Jbeta primers that the PCR ran. Only in-frame clones appear in the TCRdb table, and some are missing; sequencing was by immunoSEQ multiplex PCR. The table includes roughly 120,000 clones, approximately 83% detected once. As regards this clone: Its antigen is undetermined. The junction does not match germline at one end; this may be a read error.

Germline V gives CDR1 MDHEN, CDR2 SYDVKM. This CDR3 spans 15 amino acids. The source material was PBMCs. The clonotype comes from a middle-aged man in good health and CMV-seronegative. This chain joins TRBV28 and TRBJ1-6; D is perhaps TRBD1 (5 bases). CDR3 nucleotides: TGTGCCAGCAGTTTAGGAGGGACTTATACTTCACCCCTCCACTTT. It is translated as CASSLGGTYTSPLHF. The full variable domain, with the rest looked up from reference TRBV28 and TRBJ1-6, is DVKVTQSSRYLVKRTGEKVFLECVQDMDHENMFWYRQDPGLGLRLIYFSYDVKMKEKGDIPEGYSVSREKKERFSLILESASTNQTSMYLCASSLGGTYTSPLHFGNGTRLTVT.